A selection of T cell receptor beta chains follows, all from one sample in a study of blood T cell repertoires in COVID-19. Sequencing was performed with immunoSEQ multiplex PCR; in TCRdb, only in-frame clones are kept and a portion is missing. The profile shows about 210,000 clones, 80% of them singletons. The material sequenced was peripheral blood. Receptors were obtained from a man aged 55-75 years with acute or convalescent COVID-19. CDR3s include the opening cysteine and the closing phenylalanine or tryptophan. D genes are given only for firm matches. Some rows have no size entry. The others give once, few or many, or a class for an expanded clone.

>TRBV6-6|-|TRBJ2-1|TRBD2
TGTGCCAGCTGGCGGGAGGGCAATGAGCAGTTCTTC
CASWREGNEQFF
>TRBV6-2/TRBV6-3|-|TRBJ2-7|TRBD1
TGTGCCAGCAGTTACGGGACAGGGGGTAAGGAGCAGTACTTC
CASSYGTGGKEQYF
>TRBV10-3|-|TRBJ1-1|TRBD1
TGTGCCATCAGGAACAGGGGGCAGAACACTGAAGCTTTCTTT
CAIRNRGQNTEAFF
>TRBV24-1|few|TRBJ1-4|TRBD1
TGTGCCACCAGTCCAGGGGGCGAAAAGCGGGGAAAACTGTTTTTT
CATSPGGEKRGKLFF
>TRBV6-1|-|TRBJ2-3|-
TGTGCCAGCAGTGAAGCTCCCCGGGGATCAGATACGCAGTATTTT
CASSEAPRGSDTQYF
>TRBV2|-|TRBJ1-5|TRBD1
TGTGCCAGCAGGGGGGGACAGGGGGCATCCAATCAGCCCCAGCATTTT
CASRGGQGASNQPQHF
>TRBV27|-|TRBJ2-5|-
TGTGCCAGCAGTTTATTCGGTGGTGGGACCCAGTACTTC
CASSLFGGGTQYF
>TRBV20-1|-|TRBJ1-2|-
TGCAGTGCTCCAGGGTTTGATGGCTACACCTTC
CSAPGFDGYTF
>TRBV2|-|TRBJ2-7|TRBD1
TGTGCCAGCAGGAAGGGACAGACTCTGTTAGAGCAGTACTTC
CASRKGQTLLEQYF
>TRBV18|-|TRBJ2-7|-
TGTGCCAGCTCACCTTCCCAGTTGTACGAGCAGTACTTC
CASSPSQLYEQYF
>TRBV7-3|-|TRBJ2-1|TRBD2
TGTGCCAGCAGCTTTAGCCGCCCCGGGACTAGCGGGGCCCCAAAACTATACAATGAGCAGTTCTTC
CASSFSRPGTSGAPKLYNEQFF
>TRBV7-3|once|TRBJ2-1|TRBD2
TGTGCCAGCAGGAGCGGGGGGGCCAGCGATGAGCAGTTCTTC
CASRSGGASDEQFF
>TRBV7-8|-|TRBJ2-1|TRBD2
TGTGCCAGCAGCCAGACTAGCGGGACGTACAATGAGCAGTTCTTC
CASSQTSGTYNEQFF
>TRBV6-1|-|TRBJ2-1|TRBD2
TGTGCCAGCAGTGAAGCTGTGGTAGCGGGAGATGAGCAGTTCTTC
CASSEAVVAGDEQFF
>TRBV4-1|-|TRBJ1-6|-
TGCGCCAGCAGCCAAGAAATGGGGCGGAATTCACCCCTCCACTTT
CASSQEMGRNSPLHF
>TRBV2|-|TRBJ1-1|TRBD1
TGTGCCAACTTGTCTCCGGGACAGGGGTTGGGTGAAGCTTTCTTT
CANLSPGQGLGEAFF
>TRBV7-8|-|TRBJ2-1|-
TGTGCCAGCAGCTTAGCGCAACTACCGTACAATGAGCAGTTCTTC
CASSLAQLPYNEQFF
>TRBV6-2/TRBV6-3|-|TRBJ2-3|TRBD1
TGTGCCAGCAGTTACCAGGGGGTCCCCACAGATACGCAGTATTTT
CASSYQGVPTDTQYF
>TRBV7-2|-|TRBJ2-3|TRBD2
TGTGCCAGCAGCTTAGCCCGGACTAGCGCAGATACGCAGTATTTT
CASSLARTSADTQYF
>TRBV5-1|-|TRBJ1-2|TRBD1
TGCGCCAGCAGCTCCCAGGGGGCGGACTATGGCTACACCTTC
CASSSQGADYGYTF
>TRBV29-1|-|TRBJ2-1|TRBD1
TGCAGCGTTGTTGGGACAGGAGCTAATGAGCAGTTCTTC
CSVVGTGANEQFF
>TRBV19|-|TRBJ2-2|TRBD2
TGTGCCAGTAGTATGCGGGGGAGCGTCACCGGGGAGCTGTTTTTT
CASSMRGSVTGELFF
>TRBV14|-|TRBJ2-2|TRBD1
TGTGCCAGCAGCCAACTGGGACAGGGGAGAGGGGAGCTGTTTTTT
CASSQLGQGRGELFF
>TRBV9|-|TRBJ1-6|-
TGTGCCAGCAGCGCAGGATTCCGGGAAGGAGGTTCACCCCTCCACTTT
CASSAGFREGGSPLHF
>TRBV30|-|TRBJ2-3|-
TGTGCCTGGAGTGTACTGCGCACAGATACGCAGTATTTT
CAWSVLRTDTQYF
>TRBV10-1|-|TRBJ2-3|-
TGCGCCAGCAGTGAGTCGCCGGTCGGCACAGATACGCAGTATTTT
CASSESPVGTDTQYF
>TRBV23-1|-|TRBJ1-3|-
TGCGCCAGCAGTCGCCGGACGGGAATCAACGGAAACACCATATATTTT
CASSRRTGINGNTIYF